Below, 20 T cell receptor beta chains from the same sample are listed, as sequenced in a study of tumor-infiltrating lymphocytes in primary liver carcinoma. Investigators took RNA and DNA out together from roughly 21-30 mg of unsorted bulk tissue. Starting from approximately 0.45 ug of total RNA, TCR beta cDNA was produced with a primer in the constant region. A slightly modified ARM-PCR protocol with three nested multiplex PCR rounds produced these TCR beta libraries. Forward primers for TRBV1-TRBV30 and a C-beta reverse primer served the first two PCR rounds, at about 10 cycles each. MiXCR, run by TCRdb on the multiplex PCR reads, gives a single entry per CDR3 protein. The data contain 150,000 to 200,000 distinct CDR3 sequences, roughly 80% of them seen just once; the ten biggest clones take up about a sixth. Sequencing was done on a sample of tumor tissue from primary liver carcinoma. These receptor sequences come from a man in his forties or fifties with primary liver carcinoma and hepatitis B virus infection.

Turning to this clonotype: One junction end does not reproduce the germline sequence, and a read error may be involved. The J gene is TRBJ1-5, the V gene TRBV24-1; D remains ambiguous. The CDR3 runs to 13 residues. Germline V CDR1 and CDR2: KGHDR, SFDVKD. CDR3 protein: CTTSDPGPTPQHF. In nucleotides, the CDR3 is TGTACCACCAGTGATCCCGGCCCCACGCCCCAGCATTTT.

A word on this clonotype: One junction end does not reproduce the germline sequence, and a read error may be involved. V gene TRBV14 combines with J gene TRBJ2-3; tentative D call: TRBD2 (6 bases). Germline V gene data show CDR1 as SGHDN and CDR2 as FVKESK. The CDR3 loop spans 13 amino acids. CDR3 residues: CASSLSGSDTQFF. Written as DNA, the CDR3 is TGTGCCAGCAGCCTAAGCGGGTCAGATACGCAGTTTTTT.

As concerns this clonotype: One junction end disagrees with the germline gene, perhaps due to a read error. The J gene is TRBJ2-4, the V gene TRBV11-1; the match to TRBD2 covers 12 bases. The CDR3 consists of 17 residues. In germline, CDR1 is SGHAT, CDR2 FQDESV (reference sequence). The CDR3 DNA sequence: TGTGCCAACAGCTTCCCCTGGACTAGCGGGATCAAAAACATTCAGCACTTC. Residues: CANSFPWTSGIKNIQHF.

About this clonotype itself: One junction end disagrees with the germline gene, perhaps due to a read error. The chain links TRBV11-3 to TRBJ2-1; D gene ambiguous. The CDR3 runs 14 residues. Germline V lookup: CDR1 SGHNT, CDR2 YENEEA. CDR3 sequence (DNA): TGTGCCAACAGCTTAGACGTCTCGAACCATGAGCAGTTCTTC. As protein: CANSLDVSNHEQFF.

Concerning this clonotype: This may stem from a read error, because a much larger clone lies one nucleotide away. The chain employs TRBV5-1 and TRBJ1-6, with 7 nucleotides matching TRBD1. The germline V gene encodes CDR1 SGHRS and CDR2 YFSETQ. The CDR3 has 14 residues. The CDR3 DNA sequence: TGCGCCAGCAGCCCTGGGACAGCGAATTCACCCGTCCACTTT. Its protein product is CASSPGTANSPVHF. Drawing the rest from reference TRBV5-1 and TRBJ1-6, the complete variable domain is KAGVTQTPRYLIKTRGQQVTLSCSPISGHRSVSWYQQTPGQGLQFLFEYFSETQRNKGNFPGRFSGRQFSNSRSEMNVSTLELGDSALYLCASSPGTANSPVHFGNGTRLTVT.

Concerning this clonotype itself: Relative to the germline gene, one junction end is altered; a read error may explain this. The chain uses TRBV6-2 or TRBV6-3 and TRBJ2-1; D might be TRBD2 (6 bases). The CDR3 contains 11 residues. Per germline, CDR1 MNHEY and CDR2 SVGEGT. The CDR3, as DNA: TGTGGCAGCAGTTGGAGGGATGAACAGTTCTTC. This sequence encodes CGSSWRDEQFF.

About this clonotype itself: Mismatch with germline at one junction end may stem from a read error. J is TRBJ2-5 and V is TRBV6-1; tentative D call: TRBD2 (6 bases). The germline CDR1 and CDR2 sequences are MNHNS and SASEGT. The CDR3 length is 14 residues. CDR3: CASSTGLLQETPYF. Here the CDR3 DNA reads TGTGCCAGCAGTACAGGACTACTCCAGGAGACCCCGTACTTC.

This clonotype was seen only once. One end of the junction varies from germline; a read error may be responsible. The genes are TRBV28 and TRBJ2-7; D not resolved. In germline, CDR1 is MDHEN, CDR2 SYDVKM. The CDR3 is 16 residues long. The CDR3 DNA follows: TGTACCAGCAGTTCCCCCCCCCCGAGGAGCTCCTACGAGCAGTACTTC. Translating it yields CTSSSPPPRSSYEQYF.

For this clonotype: Germline and junction disagree at one end, which may indicate a read error. The genes are TRBV5-4 and TRBJ2-3; possibly TRBD1 for D (7 bases). Looked up from germline, CDR1 is SGHNT and CDR2 is YYREEE (reference sequence). The CDR3 runs to 15 residues. CDR3 residues: CTSSLGGPNRGTQYF. CDR3 sequence (DNA): TGTACCAGCAGCTTGGGGGGCCCGAACAGGGGTACGCAGTATTTT.

On this clonotype: An end of the junction differs from the germline gene, which may be a read error. The V and J genes are TRBV4-3 and TRBJ2-4; unclear D gene. The CDR3 covers 14 residues. CDR1 is LGHNA, CDR2 YSLEER, per germline. CDR3 sequence: CARSQDGLANIQYF. CDR3 nucleotides: TGCGCCAGAAGCCAAGACGGCCTGGCGAACATTCAGTACTTC.

The rearrangement uses TRBV5-1 and TRBJ1-2; the D is unclear. V shed 2 bases and J shed 8 bases, with 16 bases lying between them. The CDR3 has 14 residues. Germline CDR1 reads SGHRS; CDR2 reads YFSETQ. In nucleotides, the CDR3 is TGCGCCAGCAGCTTCGATAGGGCGGGCGGCGGCTACACCTTC. This codes for CASSFDRAGGGYTF.

As to this clonotype: One end of the junction fails to match germline, which may point to a read error. The rearrangement uses TRBV11-3 and TRBJ2-1; no clear D gene. The CDR3 is 14 residues long. CDR1 and CDR2 (germline): SGHNT, YENEEA. DNA of the CDR3: TGTGCCAACAACTTGGAAGGTGGGAATGGTGAGCAGTCCTTC. Translating it yields CANNLEGGNGEQSF.

As regards this clonotype: Sequence at one end of the junction differs from germline and may be a read error. The chain couples TRBV11-3 to TRBJ1-5; D gene ambiguous. The CDR3 spans 15 residues. Germline CDR1 and CDR2: SGHNT and YENEEA. The CDR3 bases are TGCGCCATCAGCTTAGATCTGGGGTTGGCTCAGCCCCAGCATTTT. Protein sequence: CAISLDLGLAQPQHF.

Turning to this clonotype: Without the conserved terminal phenylalanine or tryptophan, this CDR3 likely stems from a read error. The chain combines TRBV6-1 with TRBJ2-3, with D possibly matching TRBD2 (6 bases). V lost 7 bases and J 0 bases, leaving 17 bases between the germline ends. The CDR3 runs 16 residues. Germline lookup yields CDR1 MNHNS and CDR2 SASEGT. The DNA for the CDR3 is TGTGCCAGCACCGCCCAGCGGGTGGCTAGCACAGATACGCAGTATATT. As protein: CASTAQRVASTDTQYI.

The chain uses TRBV7-9 and TRBJ2-7; 9 positions agree with TRBD2. CDR3 length: 18 amino acids. Germline trimming cut 9 bases from V and 2 bases from J; bases unmatched to any gene: 20. The germline CDR1 and CDR2 sequences are SEHNR and FQNEAQ (reference sequence). CDR3 in DNA: TGTGCCAGAAGCCCTCGTCCGACTAGCGGAAGGACGGCCTACGAGCAGTACTTC. This encodes CARSPRPTSGRTAYEQYF.

For this clonotype: The junction differs from germline at one of its ends, possibly a read error. The chain links TRBV4-1 to TRBJ1-1, with D uncertain. The CDR3 sequence is 16 residues long. Germline-derived CDR1 and CDR2 are MGHRA and YSYEKL. CDR3 sequence: CASSQDQRAVPSEAIF. CDR3 sequence (DNA): TGCGCCAGCAGCCAAGACCAGCGAGCAGTCCCCTCTGAAGCTATCTTT.

About this clonotype itself: At one of its ends the junction is not consistent with the germline gene, which may arise from a read error. The V gene is TRBV11-1, the J gene TRBJ2-7; possibly TRBD1 or TRBD2 for D (5 bases each). The CDR3 is made up of 16 amino acids. In germline, CDR1 is SGHAT, CDR2 FQDESV (reference sequence). CDR3 coding DNA: TGTACCGGCAGCCTGCGCGTCAGGGCGTCCCTGGGGGAGCAATACTTC. Translation: CTGSLRVRASLGEQYF. The variable domain in full, with the rest retrieved from reference TRBV11-1 and TRBJ2-7, is EAEVAQSPRYKITEKSQAVAFWCDPISGHATLYWYRQILGQGPELLVQFQDESVVDDSQLPKDRFSAERLKGVDSTLKIQPAELGDSAMYLCTGSLRVRASLGEQYFGPGTRLTVT.

Remarks on this clonotype: The final CDR3 position lacks the conserved phenylalanine or tryptophan, pointing to a likely read error. The gene calls are TRBV6-5 and TRBJ2-1; 8 bases agree with TRBD2. In germline, CDR1 is MNHEY, CDR2 SVGAGI. The CDR3 length is 11 residues. CDR3 loop: CTSRSGGEQFL. Here the CDR3 DNA reads TGTACTAGCAGGAGCGGGGGTGAGCAGTTCTTA.

The chain uses TRBV5-1 and TRBJ2-1; 7 bases line up with TRBD2. CDR1 is SGHRS and CDR2 is YFSETQ in the germline V gene. The CDR3 spans 13 residues. CDR3 region: CTRTSERGNEQFF. CDR3 nucleotide sequence: TGCACCCGAACTAGCGAGAGAGGGAATGAGCAGTTCTTC.

V and J are TRBV12-3 or TRBV12-4 and TRBJ1-1, with D perhaps matching TRBD1 (5 bases). V was cut by 5 bases and J by 0 bases, with 16 bases left in between. The CDR3 runs 16 residues. Written as DNA, the CDR3 is TGTGCCAGCAGTCCCAGGGAGGGGATCGTGAACACTGAAGCTTTCTTT. It yields the protein CASSPREGIVNTEAFF.